This T cell receptor beta chain appears in the sequencing data of a study of Graves' ophthalmopathy and Graves' hyperthyroidism. The overall study: Peripheral blood (taken before any treatment) was collected at initial diagnosis. General study points: A model of 13 signatures distinguished ophthalmopathy from stable hyperthyroidism at around 91% sensitivity and about 80% specificity.

About this clonotype itself: Its cognate antigen is unknown.

Other autoimmune disease, uncontrolled infection, pregnancy and lactation led to exclusion. CDR3 regions of TCR beta were amplified from RNA transcripts. HTBI-primed RT-PCR formed the first round, and a multiplex PCR formed the second. TCRdb redid the calling of the multiplex PCR reads with MiXCR, one entry per CDR3 protein. The table records 620,000 or so distinct CDR3 sequences, 20% to 25% of them present only once. The CDR3 length is 15 residues. Germline CDR1 SGHTA, CDR2 FQGNSA. V was trimmed by 5 bases and J by 5 bases, leaving 18 bases between them. This receptor was taken from a woman under 30 with stable Graves' hyperthyroidism. Some clones in this sample may be carry-over from other donors' samples. The gene calls are TRBV7-2 and TRBJ1-2; D unresolved. Sequenced material: peripheral blood. CDR3 coding DNA: TGTGCCAGCAGCCTCCGGGCAGCTACCGGATATGGCTACACCTTC. Amino acids: CASSLRAATGYGYTF.